Listed here are 27 T cell receptor beta chains from one sample, sequenced in a study of blood T cell repertoires in COVID-19. This table comes from immunoSEQ multiplex PCR, and its TCRdb copy is limited to in-frame clones, with some not included. The profile shows under 250,000 clones, 83% of them singletons. Material for sequencing was peripheral blood. These receptors were taken from a human donor in a cohort sampled during active COVID-19.

On this clone itself: Germline and junction disagree at one end, which may indicate a read error. The chain employs TRBV7-7 and TRBJ2-1; TRBD2 agrees at 9 bases. The CDR3 has 18 residues. Looked up from germline, CDR1 is SSHAT and CDR2 is FNYEAQ (reference sequence). The CDR3 loop is CASSLEPAGGSGVNEQFF. The CDR3 DNA reads TGTGCTAGCAGCTTAGAACCAGCGGGAGGATCAGGGGTCAATGAGCAGTTCTTC.

The chain employs TRBV6-6 and TRBJ2-1; no clear D gene. The CDR3 is 11 residues long. From germline, CDR1 is MNHNY and CDR2 SVGAGI (reference sequence). Trimming took 2 bases from V and 8 from J, leaving 4 bases between them. CDR3 region: CASSYLHEQFF. DNA of the CDR3: TGTGCCAGCAGTTACCTTCATGAGCAGTTCTTC.

DNA of the CDR3: TGTGCCAGCAGTGGGGGCGGGAGGGCCGATGAGCAGTTCTTC. This codes for CASSGGGRADEQFF. J is TRBJ2-1 and V is TRBV27; 9 bases match TRBD2. The CDR3 runs to 14 residues. Trimming at V came to 5 bases and at J to 8 bases, leaving 7 bases not matched to a gene. From germline, CDR1 is MNHEY and CDR2 SMNVEV (reference sequence).

This chain connects TRBV11-3 to TRBJ2-2, with D tentatively TRBD1 (6 bases). The CDR3 spans 17 residues. Germline lookup yields CDR1 SGHNT and CDR2 YENEEA. Deletions cut 2 bases from V and 0 bases from J, with 13 bases between. This CDR3 reads CASSLTYRVSNTGELFF. The CDR3 DNA sequence: TGTGCCAGCAGCTTAACCTACAGGGTATCGAACACCGGGGAGCTGTTTTTT.

The V gene is TRBV9, the J gene TRBJ2-5; 11 nucleotides match TRBD2. Germline CDR1 reads SGDLS; CDR2 reads YYNGEE. The V segment lost 0 bases and the J segment 1 base; nucleotides outside the gene matches: 11. This CDR3 has 19 amino acids. The CDR3 DNA is TGTGCCAGCAGCGTAGGTAGCGGGGGGGCCTCGGGGCTCCAAGAGACCCAGTACTTC. Translating gives CASSVGSGGASGLQETQYF. Together with reference TRBV9 and TRBJ2-5, the CDR3 gives the full variable domain: DSGVTQTPKHLITATGQRVTLRCSPRSGDLSVYWYQQSLDQGLQFLIQYYNGEERAKGNILERFSAQQFPDLHSELNLSSLELGDSALYFCASSVGSGGASGLQETQYFGPGTRLLVL.

This clone came up a few times. The rearrangement uses TRBV11-2 and TRBJ1-6; D call uncertain. CDR3 size: 14 residues. The ends were cut back, 1 base at V and 7 bases at J, with 8 bases in the middle. From germline, CDR1 is SGHAT and CDR2 FQNNGV. The CDR3 nucleotides read TGTGCCAGCAGCTTAGTTAGAGCCAATTCACCCCTCCACTTT. This gives the protein CASSLVRANSPLHF.

This clone appeared once. The V gene is TRBV6-5, the J gene TRBJ2-7; maybe TRBD1 (6 bases). This CDR3 is 13 amino acids long. V lost 7 bases to trimming and J lost 0 bases, with 10 bases between them. Germline assignment: CDR1 MNHEY and CDR2 SVGAGI. In nucleotides, the CDR3 is TGTGCCAGCACGAGGGACATCTCCTACGAGCAGTACTTC. This codes for CASTRDISYEQYF.

The CDR3 coding sequence is TGTGCCAGCTCACCACCGGGGACAGTTCCCAATGAGCAGTTCTTC. It specifies CASSPPGTVPNEQFF. The V and J genes are TRBV18 and TRBJ2-1, with 7 bases identical to TRBD1. The germline V gene has CDR1 KGHSH and CDR2 LQKENI. V dropped 0 bases and J dropped 6; count of bases not matched to a gene: 5. This CDR3 comprises 15 residues.

CDR3 DNA sequence: TGTGCCAGCAGCAGAGGGTCTAGCAATCAGCCCCAGCATTTT. The encoded protein is CASSRGSSNQPQHF. The genes are TRBV7-9 and TRBJ1-5; D ambiguous. Germline CDR1 is SEHNR and CDR2 is FQNEAQ (reference sequence). V lost 5 bases, J lost 0 bases, and 8 bases lay in between. CDR3 length: 14 residues.

There are a few counts of this clone. The chain combines TRBV10-1 with TRBJ1-5; the D gene is possibly TRBD1 (6 bases). The length of the CDR3 is 13 residues. CDR1 is WNHNN, CDR2 SYGVQD, per germline (reference sequence). V was clipped by 8 bases and J by 4 bases, with 12 bases between them. The CDR3 sequence is CASARTGNQPQHF. CDR3 sequence (DNA): TGCGCCAGCGCGAGAACAGGGAATCAGCCCCAGCATTTT.

The genes are TRBV11-2 and TRBJ2-5; 11 nucleotides line up with TRBD2. Germline V gene data show CDR1 as SGHAT and CDR2 as FQNNGV. The CDR3 consists of 17 residues. V was clipped by 5 bases and J by 4 bases; unmatched bases: 12. CDR3 loop: CASSPRVAGGLGETQYF. DNA of the CDR3: TGTGCCAGCAGCCCCAGGGTAGCGGGAGGGCTGGGAGAGACCCAGTACTTC.

The genes are TRBV9 and TRBJ2-3; perhaps TRBD2 as D (6 bases). Germline values: CDR1 SGDLS, CDR2 YYNGEE. V was trimmed by 0 bases and J by 3 bases, leaving 11 bases between them. The CDR3 length is 15 residues. The CDR3 protein is CASSVATTSTDTQYF. CDR3 in DNA: TGTGCCAGCAGCGTAGCTACGACTAGTACAGATACGCAGTATTTT.

The sample holds one count of this clone. This sequence joins TRBV24-1 and TRBJ2-7; TRBD1 matches 8 bases. With V trimmed by 5 bases and J by 1 base, 9 bases remained unmatched. Germline CDR1 and CDR2: KGHDR and SFDVKD. The CDR3 runs to 16 residues. In DNA, the CDR3 is TGTGCCACCAGTGCCCCGGGCCGGGACAGGTCCTACGAGCAGTACTTC. Translated, it gives CATSAPGRDRSYEQYF.

This chain connects TRBV6-5 to TRBJ2-1, with 8 bases matching TRBD1. After removal of 6 bases from V and 4 bases from J, the junction contained 5 bases not matched to a gene. This CDR3 spans 14 amino acids. From germline, CDR1 is MNHEY and CDR2 SVGAGI. In DNA form, the CDR3 reads TGTGCCAGCAGGACCGGGACAGGTTACAATGAGCAGTTCTTC. Translation: CASRTGTGYNEQFF.

The gene calls are TRBV10-3 and TRBJ2-1, with D tentatively TRBD2 (6 bases). V shed 0 bases and J shed 6 bases, with 12 bases lying between them. The germline V gene has CDR1 ENHRY and CDR2 SYGVKD. The CDR3 has 15 amino acids. CDR3 region: CAISESTGEVNEQFF. The CDR3 DNA sequence: TGTGCCATCAGTGAGTCGACGGGAGAGGTCAATGAGCAGTTCTTC.

This clone was counted once. V usage is TRBV27 and J usage is TRBJ1-5; the D gene is possibly TRBD1 (5 bases). V lost 3 bases and J lost 2, with 17 bases in between. CDR3 length: 17 residues. Germline CDR1 and CDR2: MNHEY and SMNVEV (reference sequence). The DNA for the CDR3 is TGTGCCAGCAGTTTGGTTAGGTCAGGGAGGGGCAATCAGCCCCAGCATTTT. Its translation: CASSLVRSGRGNQPQHF.

V usage is TRBV7-2 and J usage is TRBJ2-5, with D unresolved. Trimming left V 2 bases short and J 5 bases short, with 12 bases between. The CDR3 contains 14 residues. CDR1 and CDR2 from the germline V gene are SGHTA and FQGNSA. In DNA form, the CDR3 reads TGTGCCAGCAGCTTAAGGAGAGGTTCGGAGACCCAGTACTTC. This translates into CASSLRRGSETQYF.

This chain links TRBV5-1 with TRBJ1-5, with 9 nucleotides matching TRBD1. J gave up 5 bases and V 4 bases, and 10 bases lay outside the gene matches. The germline gives CDR1 SGHRS, CDR2 YFSETQ. CDR3 size: 16 residues. The CDR3 region is CASSPGTGSRDQPQHF. CDR3 bases: TGCGCCAGCAGCCCGGGGACAGGGAGTCGTGATCAGCCCCAGCATTTT.

The sample holds one count of this clone. The rearrangement links TRBV12-5 to TRBJ1-5, with D possibly matching TRBD1 (5 bases). V was cut by 6 bases and J by 6 bases, with 12 bases left in between. Germline-derived CDR1 and CDR2 are LGHNT and FRNRAP. This CDR3 contains 13 residues. The CDR3 DNA reads TGTGCTAGTGGCCCCGCAGGGCGTCAGCCCCAGCATTTT. This codes for CASGPAGRQPQHF.

This chain links TRBV18 with TRBJ2-7; TRBD1 agrees at 9 bases. Germline CDR1 KGHSH, CDR2 LQKENI. The CDR3 length is 15 residues. Trimming removed 3 bases from V and 4 bases from J; junction bases left unmatched: 7. The CDR3: CASSPGGTGIYEQYF. Written as DNA, the CDR3 is TGTGCCAGCTCACCGGGGGGGACAGGGATTTACGAGCAGTACTTC.

The rearrangement uses TRBV18 and TRBJ2-7; TRBD2 matches at 12 bases. Germline V lookup: CDR1 KGHSH, CDR2 LQKENI. CDR3 length: 16 amino acids. V gave up 0 bases and J gave up 5 bases; unmatched junction bases: 5. CDR3 sequence reads: CASSPPRTSGRNEQYF. CDR3 DNA sequence: TGTGCCAGCTCACCACCGAGAACTAGCGGGAGGAACGAGCAGTACTTC.

The chain uses TRBV5-1 and TRBJ1-3; D unclear. Germline CDR1 is SGHRS and CDR2 is YFSETQ. The CDR3 sequence is 14 residues long. Trimming stripped 4 bases from V and 0 bases from J, with 8 bases between. CDR3 nucleotide sequence: TGCGCCAGCAGCCCAGATCTCTCTGGAAACACCATATATTTT. It codes for CASSPDLSGNTIYF.

CDR3 in amino acids: CASSMLGANTGELFF. CDR3 nucleotides: TGTGCCAGTAGTATGTTAGGGGCTAACACCGGGGAGCTGTTTTTT. This chain connects TRBV19 to TRBJ2-2; tentative D call: TRBD1 (5 bases). The CDR3 length is 15 residues. V gave up 3 bases and J gave up 2 bases, with 10 bases separating them. The germline V gene encodes CDR1 LNHDA and CDR2 SQIVND (reference sequence).

The chain employs TRBV24-1 and TRBJ1-2, with TRBD1 matching over 12 bases. The CDR3 consists of 14 residues. The V gene's germline CDR1 is KGHDR and CDR2 SFDVKD. V gave up 4 bases and J gave up 8 bases; unmatched junction bases: 4. CDR3 DNA: TGTGCCACCAGTGAACGGGACAGGGGGCGAGGCTACACCTTC. Protein sequence: CATSERDRGRGYTF.

V gene TRBV6-1 combines with J gene TRBJ1-2, with 11 bases identical to TRBD1. The V and J ends lost 4 bases and 4 bases, in that order; junction bases with no gene match: 11. Germline V gene lookup returns CDR1 MNHNS and CDR2 SASEGT. The CDR3 extends over 17 amino acids. The CDR3 region has the DNA TGTGCCAGCAGTGGAAGAACCGGACAGGGGGCTGGCTATGGCTACACCTTC. It specifies CASSGRTGQGAGYGYTF.

The chain couples TRBV6-5 to TRBJ1-2; the D gene is possibly TRBD1 (6 bases). Per germline, CDR1 MNHEY and CDR2 SVGAGI. CDR3 length: 15 amino acids. V was cut by 2 bases and J by 0 bases, with 10 bases left in between. Here the CDR3 reads CASSYQGSANYGYTF. The DNA for the CDR3 is TGTGCCAGCAGTTACCAGGGGTCGGCTAACTATGGCTACACCTTC.

V is TRBV27 and J is TRBJ2-4; tentatively, D is TRBD2 (5 bases). V lost 2 bases to trimming and J lost 7 bases, with 6 bases between them. The CDR3 extends over 12 amino acids. Germline V gives CDR1 MNHEY, CDR2 SMNVEV (reference sequence). The CDR3 is CASSLPGNIQYF. The CDR3 DNA reads as TGTGCCAGCAGTTTACCGGGGAACATTCAGTACTTC.